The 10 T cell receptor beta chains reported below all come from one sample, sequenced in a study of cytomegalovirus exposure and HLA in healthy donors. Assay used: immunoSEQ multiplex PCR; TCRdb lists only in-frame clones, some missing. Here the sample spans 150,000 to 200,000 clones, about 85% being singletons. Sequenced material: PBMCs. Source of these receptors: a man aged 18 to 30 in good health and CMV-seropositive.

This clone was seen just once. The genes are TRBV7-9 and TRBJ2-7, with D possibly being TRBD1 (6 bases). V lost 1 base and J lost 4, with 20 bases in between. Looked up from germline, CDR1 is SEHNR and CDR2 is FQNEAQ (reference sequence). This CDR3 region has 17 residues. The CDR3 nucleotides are TGTGCCAGCAGCTTAGAAGGTCTCGGGACACCGCCGTACGAGCAGTACTTC. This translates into CASSLEGLGTPPYEQYF.

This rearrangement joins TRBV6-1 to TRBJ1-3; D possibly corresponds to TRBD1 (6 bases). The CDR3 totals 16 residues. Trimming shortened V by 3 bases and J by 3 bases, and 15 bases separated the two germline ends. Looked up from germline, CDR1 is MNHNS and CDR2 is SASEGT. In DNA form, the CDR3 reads TGTGCCAGCAGTGAGGGTTCGGCAGGGGATGGAAACACCATATATTTT. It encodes CASSEGSAGDGNTIYF.

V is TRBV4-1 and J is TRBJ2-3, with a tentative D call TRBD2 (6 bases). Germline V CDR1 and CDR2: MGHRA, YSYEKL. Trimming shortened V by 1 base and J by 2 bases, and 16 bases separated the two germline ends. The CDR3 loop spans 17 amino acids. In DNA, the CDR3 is TGCGCCAGCAGCCAAGTAGCCGCCGGGACTCTCACAGATACGCAGTATTTT. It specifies CASSQVAAGTLTDTQYF.

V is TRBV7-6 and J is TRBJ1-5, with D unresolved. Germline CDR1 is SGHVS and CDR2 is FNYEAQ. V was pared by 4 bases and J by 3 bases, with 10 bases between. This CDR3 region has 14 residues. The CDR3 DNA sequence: TGTGCCAGCAGCTCCCCGTCTACCAATCAGCCCCAGCATTTT. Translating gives CASSSPSTNQPQHF.

This CDR3 is CASRFSGINEQFF. CDR3 nucleotides: TGTGCCAGCAGGTTCTCAGGGATTAATGAGCAGTTCTTC. V is TRBV7-2 and J is TRBJ2-1, with D tentatively TRBD1 (5 bases). From germline, CDR1 is SGHTA and CDR2 FQGNSA. The V end was cut by 6 bases, the J end by 7 bases, with 13 bases between. The CDR3 spans 13 residues.

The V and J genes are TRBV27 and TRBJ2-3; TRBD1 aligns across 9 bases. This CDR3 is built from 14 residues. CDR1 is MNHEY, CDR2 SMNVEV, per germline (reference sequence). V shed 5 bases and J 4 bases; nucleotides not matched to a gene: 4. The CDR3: CASSQDRGSDTQYF. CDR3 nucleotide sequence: TGTGCCAGCAGTCAGGACAGGGGTTCAGATACGCAGTATTTT.

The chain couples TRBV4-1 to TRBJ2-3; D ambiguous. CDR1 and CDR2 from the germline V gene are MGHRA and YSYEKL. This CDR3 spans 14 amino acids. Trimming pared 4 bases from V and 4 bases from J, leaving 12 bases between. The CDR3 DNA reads TGCGCCAGCAGCCGGTTGACTGGCTCAGATACGCAGTATTTT. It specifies CASSRLTGSDTQYF.

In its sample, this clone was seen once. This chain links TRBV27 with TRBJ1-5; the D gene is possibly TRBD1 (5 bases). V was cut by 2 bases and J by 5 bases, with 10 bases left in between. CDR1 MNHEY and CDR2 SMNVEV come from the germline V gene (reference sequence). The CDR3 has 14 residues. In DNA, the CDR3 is TGTGCCAGCAGTTTAAAGGGGCCGGATCAGCCCCAGCATTTT. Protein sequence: CASSLKGPDQPQHF.

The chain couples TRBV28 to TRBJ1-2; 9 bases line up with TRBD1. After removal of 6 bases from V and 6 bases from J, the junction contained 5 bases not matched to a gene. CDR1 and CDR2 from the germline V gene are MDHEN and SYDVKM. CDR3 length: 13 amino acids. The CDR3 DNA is TGTGCCAGCAGCCCGGACAGGGGCCATGGCTACACCTTC. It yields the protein CASSPDRGHGYTF.

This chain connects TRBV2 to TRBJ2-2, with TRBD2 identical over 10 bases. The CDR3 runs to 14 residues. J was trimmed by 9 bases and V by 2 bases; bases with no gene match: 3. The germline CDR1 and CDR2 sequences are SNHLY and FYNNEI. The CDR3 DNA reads TGTGCCAGCAGTGAACTAGCGGGGGTCAGGGAGCTGTTTTTT. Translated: CASSELAGVRELFF.